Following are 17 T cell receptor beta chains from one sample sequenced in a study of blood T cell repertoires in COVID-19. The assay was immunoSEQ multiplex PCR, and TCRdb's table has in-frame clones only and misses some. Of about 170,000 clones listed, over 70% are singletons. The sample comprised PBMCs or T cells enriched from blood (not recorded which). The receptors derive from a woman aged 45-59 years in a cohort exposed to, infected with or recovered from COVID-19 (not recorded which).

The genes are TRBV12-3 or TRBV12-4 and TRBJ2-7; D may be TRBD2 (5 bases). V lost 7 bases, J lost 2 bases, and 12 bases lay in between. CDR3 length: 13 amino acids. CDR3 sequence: CASTADGAYEQYF. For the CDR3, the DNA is TGTGCCAGCACCGCTGACGGGGCCTACGAGCAGTACTTC.

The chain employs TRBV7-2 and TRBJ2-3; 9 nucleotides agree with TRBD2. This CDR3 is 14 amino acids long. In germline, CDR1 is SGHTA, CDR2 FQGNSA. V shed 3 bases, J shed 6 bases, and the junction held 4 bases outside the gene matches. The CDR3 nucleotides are TGTGCCAGCAGCTTTCCGACTAGCGGTGATACGCAGTATTTT. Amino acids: CASSFPTSGDTQYF.

CDR3 coding DNA: TGTGCCAGCAGCTTAGAACAGCTCTCCTACGAGCAGTACTTC. It yields the protein CASSLEQLSYEQYF. This chain links TRBV7-2 with TRBJ2-7; D remains unclear. In germline, CDR1 is SGHTA, CDR2 FQGNSA. With 1 base removed from V and 0 bases from J, the gap between germline ends came to 7 bases. The CDR3 has 14 residues.

The CDR3 sequence is CASSAARQGVSPLHF. As DNA, the CDR3 is TGTGCCAGCAGTGCTGCTAGACAGGGGGTTTCACCCCTCCACTTT. The chain employs TRBV2 and TRBJ1-6; 9 positions match TRBD1. CDR3 size: 15 residues. Trimming removed 4 bases from V and 9 bases from J; junction bases left unmatched: 7. The germline gives CDR1 SNHLY, CDR2 FYNNEI.

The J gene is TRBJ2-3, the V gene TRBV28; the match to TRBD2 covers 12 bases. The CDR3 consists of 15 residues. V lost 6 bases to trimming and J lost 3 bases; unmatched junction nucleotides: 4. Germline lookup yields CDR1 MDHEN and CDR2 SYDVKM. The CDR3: CASSQLAGGTDTQYF. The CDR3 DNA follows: TGTGCCAGCAGCCAACTAGCGGGAGGAACAGATACGCAGTATTTT.

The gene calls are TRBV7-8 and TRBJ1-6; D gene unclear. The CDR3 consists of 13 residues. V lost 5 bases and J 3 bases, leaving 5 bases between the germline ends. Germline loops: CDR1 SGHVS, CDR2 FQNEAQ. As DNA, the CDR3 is TGTGCCAGCAGCCCCGGCTATAATTCACCCCTCCACTTT. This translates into CASSPGYNSPLHF.

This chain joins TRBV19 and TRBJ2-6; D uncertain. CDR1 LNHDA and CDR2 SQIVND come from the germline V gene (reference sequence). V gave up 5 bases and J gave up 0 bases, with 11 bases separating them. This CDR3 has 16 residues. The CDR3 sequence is CASSGFPISGANVLTF. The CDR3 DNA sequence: TGTGCCAGTAGTGGCTTTCCCATCTCTGGGGCCAACGTCCTGACTTTC.

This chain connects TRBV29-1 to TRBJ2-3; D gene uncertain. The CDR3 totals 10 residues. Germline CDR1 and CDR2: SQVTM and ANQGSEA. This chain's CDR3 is CTSSTDTQYF. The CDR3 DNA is TGCACCTCTAGCACAGATACGCAGTATTTT.

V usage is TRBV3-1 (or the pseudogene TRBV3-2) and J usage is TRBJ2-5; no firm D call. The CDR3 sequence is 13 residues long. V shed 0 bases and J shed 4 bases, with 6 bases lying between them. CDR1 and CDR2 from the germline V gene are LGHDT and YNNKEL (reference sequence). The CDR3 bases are TGTGCCAGCAGCCAAGATCTCGGAGAGACCCAGTACTTC. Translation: CASSQDLGETQYF.

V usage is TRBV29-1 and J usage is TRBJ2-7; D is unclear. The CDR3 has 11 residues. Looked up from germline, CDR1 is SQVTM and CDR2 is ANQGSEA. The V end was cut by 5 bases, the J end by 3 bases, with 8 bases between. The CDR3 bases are TGCAGCGTTACTGATGGCTACGAGCAGTACTTC. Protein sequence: CSVTDGYEQYF.

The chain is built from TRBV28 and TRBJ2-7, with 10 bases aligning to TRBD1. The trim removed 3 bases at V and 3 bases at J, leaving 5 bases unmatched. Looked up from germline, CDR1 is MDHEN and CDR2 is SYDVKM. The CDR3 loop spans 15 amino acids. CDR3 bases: TGTGCCAGCAGTTTCTACCGGACAGGGGGCTACGAGCAGTACTTC. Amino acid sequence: CASSFYRTGGYEQYF.

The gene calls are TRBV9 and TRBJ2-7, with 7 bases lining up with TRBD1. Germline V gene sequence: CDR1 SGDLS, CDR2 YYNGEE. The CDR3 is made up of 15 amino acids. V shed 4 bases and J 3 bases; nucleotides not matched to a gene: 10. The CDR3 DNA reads TGTGCCAGCAGCACGCTTACCACAGGGGTCTACGAGCAGTACTTC. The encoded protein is CASSTLTTGVYEQYF.

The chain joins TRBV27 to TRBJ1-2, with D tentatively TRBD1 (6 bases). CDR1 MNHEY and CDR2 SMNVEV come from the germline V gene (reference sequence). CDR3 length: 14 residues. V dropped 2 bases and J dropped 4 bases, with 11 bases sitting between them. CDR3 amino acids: CASSLAGGSYGYTF. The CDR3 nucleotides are TGTGCCAGCAGTTTAGCTGGGGGCAGCTATGGCTACACCTTC.

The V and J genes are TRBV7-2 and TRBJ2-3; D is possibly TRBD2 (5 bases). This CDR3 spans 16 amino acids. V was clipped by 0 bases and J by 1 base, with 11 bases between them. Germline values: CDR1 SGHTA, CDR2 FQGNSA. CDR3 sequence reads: CASSLAAAGGTDTQYF. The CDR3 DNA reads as TGTGCCAGCAGCTTAGCAGCGGCCGGGGGCACAGATACGCAGTATTTT.

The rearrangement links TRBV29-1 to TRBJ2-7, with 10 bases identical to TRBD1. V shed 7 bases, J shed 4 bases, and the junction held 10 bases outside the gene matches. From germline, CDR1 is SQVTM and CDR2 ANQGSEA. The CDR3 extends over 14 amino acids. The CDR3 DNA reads TGCAGCGGCAAGACAGGGGGCCCCCCTTACGAGCAGTACTTC. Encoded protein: CSGKTGGPPYEQYF.

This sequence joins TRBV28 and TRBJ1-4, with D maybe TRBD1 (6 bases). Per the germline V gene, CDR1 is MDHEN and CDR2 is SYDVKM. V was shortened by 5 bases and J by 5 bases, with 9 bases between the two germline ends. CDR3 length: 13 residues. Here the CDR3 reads CASSRGTNEKLFF. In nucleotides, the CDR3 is TGTGCCAGCAGTAGGGGGACCAATGAAAAACTGTTTTTT.

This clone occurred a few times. The CDR3 nucleotides read TGTGCCATCAGATCCGGGACTAGCGGGAGGTCCCTAGGGTGGGAGCAGTACTTC. As protein: CAIRSGTSGRSLGWEQYF. The chain couples TRBV10-3 to TRBJ2-7, with 15 bases fitting TRBD2. J was trimmed by 7 bases and V by 6 bases; bases with no gene match: 16. Germline V gene lookup returns CDR1 ENHRY and CDR2 SYGVKD. CDR3 length: 18 amino acids.